This T cell receptor (beta chain) was sequenced during a study of response to subunit inactivated influenza vaccine. This clonotype was observed a handful of times. V lost 5 bases, J lost 4 bases, and 14 bases stayed unmatched. Per germline, CDR1 DFQATT and CDR2 SNEGSKA (reference sequence). This CDR3 is 16 amino acids long. From the RT-PCR reads, TCRdb called clonotypes with MiXCR, one entry per CDR3 protein. The data show more than 500,000 distinct CDR3 sequences, about 11% seen once. Separately, the same data were catalogued under a study of T cells expressing NK-cell markers. Per that study: For TCR beta, cDNA was produced by 5'RACE template switching with UMIs. As a fraction of CD8+ T cells, dominant NKG2C+ clonotypes reached roughly 1.0-7.5% in six donors. The CD3+CD56-NKG2C+ fraction of a handful of donors was also led by these clonotypes.

This specimen was PBMCs from blood, taken on the day of vaccination. This sequence was found in a man in his fifties who received an inactivated influenza vaccine. The chain carries TRBV20-1 and TRBJ2-3, with 8 nucleotides matching TRBD1. CDR3 residues: CSALHRRTGISDTQYF. The CDR3 region has the DNA TGCAGTGCTCTACACCGACGGACAGGGATTTCAGATACGCAGTATTTT.